Each of the 17 T cell receptor beta chains below was sequenced from the same sample in a study of blood T cell repertoires in COVID-19 (dated by TCRdb to 2020 to 2022). Receptor libraries were prepared by the immunoSEQ multiplex PCR assay. The source is immuneACCESS, and TCRdb retained only in-frame sequences with V and J called. Part of the clones is not carried over; for the studies checked, unresolved V genes explain less than half of this, and the remainder is unexplained. For this sample there are about 190,000 clones; 70% to 90% appear just once. The ten largest clones add up to around 1.1% of the sample. Sample: peripheral blood. The source is a man under 40 with acute or convalescent COVID-19.

The rearrangement joins TRBV7-8 to TRBJ2-5; no clear D gene. The V gene lost 5 bases and the J gene lost 5 bases, with 6 bases spanning the gap. Germline CDR1 is SGHVS and CDR2 is FQNEAQ. The CDR3 spans 11 residues. The CDR3 loop reads CASSPLETQYF. Here the CDR3 DNA reads TGTGCCAGCAGCCCCCTGGAGACCCAGTACTTC.

Only one count was recorded for this clone. This chain uses TRBV7-8 with TRBJ1-4; 10 bases map to TRBD1. Trimming at V came to 5 bases and at J to 7 bases, leaving 10 bases not matched to a gene. CDR3 length: 16 residues. The germline gives CDR1 SGHVS, CDR2 FQNEAQ. The CDR3 region is CASSRRRDRGFEKLFF. Written as DNA, the CDR3 is TGTGCCAGCAGCCGCCGCCGGGACAGGGGTTTTGAAAAACTGTTTTTT.

This clone was seen once. The chain combines TRBV30 with TRBJ2-7; no firm D call. The V end was cut by 6 bases, the J end by 0 bases, with 9 bases between. This CDR3 has 12 amino acids. Germline CDR1 GTSNPN, CDR2 SVGIG (reference sequence). The CDR3 reads CACSLSSYEQYF. The DNA for the CDR3 is TGTGCCTGCTCGCTGAGCTCCTACGAGCAGTACTTC.

The J gene is TRBJ2-3, the V gene TRBV10-2; 8 bases agree with TRBD2. J lost 3 bases, V lost 8 bases, and 10 bases had no gene match. Germline CDR1 reads WSHSY; CDR2 reads SAAADI. The CDR3 is 15 residues long. The CDR3 region is CASQREWGMTDTQYF. CDR3 DNA: TGCGCCAGCCAGCGGGAGTGGGGTATGACAGATACGCAGTATTTT.

The genes are TRBV6-5 and TRBJ1-1; D is ambiguous. Germline CDR1 MNHEY, CDR2 SVGAGI. The length of the CDR3 is 14 residues. The V end lost 4 bases, the J end lost 3 bases, and 12 bases lay between the germline ends. The CDR3 loop reads CASSLDRGDTEAFF. The CDR3, as DNA: TGTGCCAGCAGTTTGGACCGCGGGGACACTGAAGCTTTCTTT.

This rearrangement joins TRBV20-1 to TRBJ1-5, with 8 nucleotides matching TRBD1. Germline V lookup: CDR1 DFQATT, CDR2 SNEGSKA (reference sequence). The CDR3 is 15 residues long. The V segment lost 3 bases and the J segment 1 base; nucleotides outside the gene matches: 5. The DNA for the CDR3 is TGCAGTGCTAGTACAGGGGGTAGGAGCAATCAGCCCCAGCATTTT. This translates into CSASTGGRSNQPQHF.

V gene TRBV4-2 combines with J gene TRBJ1-1, with D possibly TRBD1 on 6 matching bases. The CDR3 totals 15 residues. The ends were cut back, 3 bases at V and 1 base at J, with 12 bases in the middle. Germline CDR1 reads LGHNA; CDR2 reads YNFKEQ. CDR3 in DNA: TGTGCCAGCAGCCAGGCCCAGGGGCAGAACACTGAAGCTTTCTTT. It codes for CASSQAQGQNTEAFF.

The chain employs TRBV19 and TRBJ1-1, with unresolved D. With 7 bases removed from V and 3 bases from J, the gap between germline ends came to 18 bases. Germline CDR1 is LNHDA and CDR2 is SQIVND (reference sequence). This CDR3 is 15 amino acids long. The CDR3 loop reads CASIPRGGLDTEAFF. The CDR3 coding sequence is TGTGCCAGTATACCTCGGGGAGGGTTGGACACTGAAGCTTTCTTT.

V and J are TRBV2 and TRBJ1-4; TRBD1 matches at 9 bases. Trimming at V came to 7 bases and at J to 8 bases, leaving 14 bases not matched to a gene. There are 16 residues in the CDR3. Per germline, CDR1 SNHLY and CDR2 FYNNEI. The CDR3 DNA reads TGTGCCAGCAATTTAATGGGACAGGGATCTCGGGAAAAACTGTTTTTT. It yields the protein CASNLMGQGSREKLFF.

The chain combines TRBV7-8 with TRBJ2-1; 7 bases line up with TRBD2. CDR1 is SGHVS, CDR2 FQNEAQ, per germline. V was pared by 1 base and J by 3 bases, with 6 bases of the junction left unmatched. The CDR3 has 16 amino acids. CDR3 in amino acids: CASSLEVPSGYNEQFF. DNA of the CDR3: TGTGCCAGCAGCTTAGAAGTTCCTAGCGGCTACAATGAGCAGTTCTTC.

The V and J genes are TRBV28 and TRBJ2-4, with 8 bases lining up with TRBD2. Germline V gene lookup returns CDR1 MDHEN and CDR2 SYDVKM. Losses at the gene ends were 6 bases for V and 14 bases for J; bases not matched to a gene: 9. The CDR3 has 12 amino acids. In DNA, the CDR3 is TGTGCCAGCAGGAGCCCGGGACTAGGGGAGTACTTC. Translation: CASRSPGLGEYF.

The rearrangement uses TRBV9 and TRBJ2-2; no clear D gene. Trimming took off 3 bases at V and 1 base at J, with 4 bases between the two ends. The germline CDR1 and CDR2 sequences are SGDLS and YYNGEE. The CDR3 has 13 amino acids. As DNA, the CDR3 is TGTGCCAGCAGCGACAAGAACACCGGGGAGCTGTTTTTT. Its translation: CASSDKNTGELFF. The full variable domain, in which reference TRBV9 and TRBJ2-2 provide the parts outside the CDR3, is DSGVTQTPKHLITATGQRVTLRCSPRSGDLSVYWYQQSLDQGLQFLIQYYNGEERAKGNILERFSAQQFPDLHSELNLSSLELGDSALYFCASSDKNTGELFFGEGSRLTVL.

V is TRBV3-1 (or the pseudogene TRBV3-2) and J is TRBJ2-7; 8 bases are a match to TRBD2. The germline gives CDR1 LGHDT, CDR2 YNNKEL (reference sequence). V gave up 4 bases and J gave up 2 bases; unmatched junction bases: 7. The length of the CDR3 is 15 residues. In DNA, the CDR3 is TGTGCCAGCAGCCGACCCTCGGGAGGGCCCTACGAGCAGTACTTC. Translation gives CASSRPSGGPYEQYF.

The V gene is TRBV5-1, the J gene TRBJ1-2, with a possible D match to TRBD1 (6 bases). Germline loops: CDR1 SGHRS, CDR2 YFSETQ. Deletions cut 0 bases from V and 8 bases from J, with 14 bases between. The CDR3 is made up of 14 amino acids. CDR3 residues: CASSLGSGGMGYTF. CDR3 nucleotide sequence: TGCGCCAGCAGCTTGGGTTCGGGGGGCATGGGCTACACCTTC.

The chain employs TRBV6-5 and TRBJ1-3; TRBD1 aligns across 7 bases. After removal of 9 bases from V and 1 base from J, the junction contained 9 bases not matched to a gene. Germline CDR1 and CDR2: MNHEY and SVGAGI. CDR3 length: 15 residues. CDR3 sequence: CASSLRDRSGNTIYF. The CDR3 DNA reads TGTGCCAGTTCCCTAAGGGACAGATCTGGAAACACCATATATTTT.

This clone was recorded once. This rearrangement joins TRBV5-6 to TRBJ1-2; D unresolved. V lost 1 base and J lost 1, with 11 bases in between. The CDR3 is 15 amino acids. CDR1 and CDR2 from the germline V gene are SGHDT and YYEEEE. DNA for the CDR3: TGTGCCAGCAGCTTGCGGCAGACTTATAACTATGGCTACACCTTC. Protein: CASSLRQTYNYGYTF.

The chain couples TRBV18 to TRBJ1-1, with D maybe TRBD1 (5 bases). This CDR3 comprises 16 residues. Germline V lookup: CDR1 KGHSH, CDR2 LQKENI. The V and J ends lost 3 bases and 0 bases respectively, with 14 bases between them. The CDR3 spells CASSPRDQGMNTEAFF. DNA of the CDR3: TGTGCCAGCTCACCTAGGGATCAGGGCATGAACACTGAAGCTTTCTTT.